Described below is a single TCR beta chain sequence and its context. Antigen unknown. The sample is drawn from a study of T-cell memory formation after mild COVID-19. General study results and limits: The study found balanced CD4/CD8 in clones contracting day 15 to 85 and a CD4+ lean in later expanders. Clones which contracted sat mainly in CM and EM if CD4+, and in EMRA if CD8+.

The CDR3 runs to 15 residues. Trimming left V 1 base short and J 5 bases short, with 15 bases between. Germline V gene sequence: CDR1 LGHDT, CDR2 YNNKEL (reference sequence). Constant-segment-primed 5'RACE gave TCR alpha and TCR beta cDNA libraries with sample barcodes and UMIs. TCRdb analysed the 5' RACE reads with MiXCR anew, one entry per CDR3 protein. The table includes 200,000 to 300,000 distinct CDR3 sequences, 15% detected once. This rearrangement joins TRBV3-1 to TRBJ2-7, with unresolved D. The clonotype was recovered from an adult woman who had mild COVID-19 (a few samples of this study predate the infection). Cell type and time point are not known. The sample taken for sequencing was PBMCs or a T cell subset sorted from them (not recorded which). CDR3 sequence (DNA): TGTGCCAGCAGCCAAGGCCTTGGGATCGTGGACGAGCAGTACTTC. Translated: CASSQGLGIVDEQYF.